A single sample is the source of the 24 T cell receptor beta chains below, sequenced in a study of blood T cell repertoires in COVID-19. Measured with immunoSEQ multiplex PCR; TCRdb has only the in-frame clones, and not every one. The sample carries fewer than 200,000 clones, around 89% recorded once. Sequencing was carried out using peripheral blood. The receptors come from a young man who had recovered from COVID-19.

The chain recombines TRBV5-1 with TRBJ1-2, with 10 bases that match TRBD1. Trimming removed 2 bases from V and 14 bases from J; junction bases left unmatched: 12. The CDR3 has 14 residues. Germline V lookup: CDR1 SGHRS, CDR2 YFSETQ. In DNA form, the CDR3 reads TGCGCCAGCAGCTTAGGCCGGGACAGGGGTTCGCTGACCTTC. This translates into CASSLGRDRGSLTF. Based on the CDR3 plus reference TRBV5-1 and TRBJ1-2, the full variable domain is KAGVTQTPRYLIKTRGQQVTLSCSPISGHRSVSWYQQTPGQGLQFLFEYFSETQRNKGNFPGRFSGRQFSNSRSEMNVSTLELGDSALYLCASSLGRDRGSLTFGSGTRLTVV.

CDR3 protein: CATQGAGGRNEQFF. DNA of the CDR3: TGTGCCACCCAGGGGGCGGGAGGGCGCAATGAGCAGTTCTTC. V is TRBV27 and J is TRBJ2-1; possible D gene TRBD2, 9 bases. The CDR3 has 14 residues. CDR1 MNHEY and CDR2 SMNVEV come from the germline V gene (reference sequence). V dropped 10 bases and J dropped 6 bases, with 19 bases sitting between them.

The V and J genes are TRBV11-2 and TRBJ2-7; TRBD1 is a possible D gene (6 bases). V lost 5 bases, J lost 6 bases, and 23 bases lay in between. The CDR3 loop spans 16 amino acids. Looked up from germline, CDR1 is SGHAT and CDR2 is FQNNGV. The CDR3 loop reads CASSGGGGPRSSEQYF. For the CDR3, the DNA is TGTGCCAGCAGCGGTGGTGGGGGCCCCCGCAGCTCCGAGCAGTACTTC. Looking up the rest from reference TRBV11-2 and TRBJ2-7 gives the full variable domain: EAGVAQSPRYKIIEKRQSVAFWCNPISGHATLYWYQQILGQGPKLLIQFQNNGVVDDSQLPKDRFSAERLKGVDSTLKIQPAKLEDSAVYLCASSGGGGPRSSEQYFGPGTRLTVT.

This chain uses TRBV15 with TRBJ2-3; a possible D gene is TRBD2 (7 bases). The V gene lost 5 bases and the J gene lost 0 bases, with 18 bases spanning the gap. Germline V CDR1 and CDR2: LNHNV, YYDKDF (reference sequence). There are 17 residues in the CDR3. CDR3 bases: TGTGCCACCAGCGGGGGGGCAGGGGCCCCCAGCACAGATACGCAGTATTTT. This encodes CATSGGAGAPSTDTQYF.

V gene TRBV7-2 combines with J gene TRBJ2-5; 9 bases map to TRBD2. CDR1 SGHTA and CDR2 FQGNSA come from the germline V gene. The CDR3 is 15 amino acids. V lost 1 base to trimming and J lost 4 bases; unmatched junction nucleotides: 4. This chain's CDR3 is CASSLEGGRAETQYF. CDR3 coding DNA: TGTGCCAGCAGCTTAGAGGGCGGGAGGGCAGAGACCCAGTACTTC. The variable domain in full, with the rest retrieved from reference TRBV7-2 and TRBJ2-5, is GAGVSQSPSNKVTEKGKDVELRCDPISGHTALYWYRQSLGQGLEFLIYFQGNSAPDKSGLPSDRFSAERTGGSVSTLTIQRTQQEDSAVYLCASSLEGGRAETQYFGPGTRLLVL.

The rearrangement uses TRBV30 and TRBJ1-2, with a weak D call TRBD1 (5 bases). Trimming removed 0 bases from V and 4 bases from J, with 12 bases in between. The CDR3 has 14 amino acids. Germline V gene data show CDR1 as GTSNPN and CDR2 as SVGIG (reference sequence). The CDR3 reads CAWSVRVRPYGYTF. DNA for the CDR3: TGTGCCTGGAGTGTCAGGGTGAGGCCCTATGGCTACACCTTC. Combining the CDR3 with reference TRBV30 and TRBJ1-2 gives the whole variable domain SQTIHQWPATLVQPVGSPLSLECTVEGTSNPNLYWYRQAAGRGLQLLFYSVGIGQISSEVPQNLSASRPQDRQFILSSKKLLLSDSGFYLCAWSVRVRPYGYTFGSGTRLTVV.

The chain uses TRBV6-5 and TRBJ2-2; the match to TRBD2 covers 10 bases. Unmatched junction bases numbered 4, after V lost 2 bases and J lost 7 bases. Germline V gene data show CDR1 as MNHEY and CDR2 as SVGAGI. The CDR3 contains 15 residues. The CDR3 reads CASSYGLAGVGELFF. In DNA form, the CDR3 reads TGTGCCAGCAGTTACGGGCTAGCGGGAGTCGGGGAGCTGTTTTTT.

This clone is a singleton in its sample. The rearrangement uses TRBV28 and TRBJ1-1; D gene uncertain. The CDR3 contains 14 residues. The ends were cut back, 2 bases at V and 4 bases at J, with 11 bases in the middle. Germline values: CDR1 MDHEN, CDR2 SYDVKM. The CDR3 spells CASSLVQTLTEAFF. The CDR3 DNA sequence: TGTGCCAGCAGTTTAGTACAGACCCTCACTGAAGCTTTCTTT.

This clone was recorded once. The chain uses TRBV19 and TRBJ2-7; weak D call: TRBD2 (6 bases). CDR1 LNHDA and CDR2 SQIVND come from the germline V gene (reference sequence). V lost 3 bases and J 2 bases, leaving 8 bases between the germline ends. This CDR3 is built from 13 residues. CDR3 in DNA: TGTGCCAGTAGTATGGGACTGGCCTACGAGCAGTACTTC. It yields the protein CASSMGLAYEQYF.

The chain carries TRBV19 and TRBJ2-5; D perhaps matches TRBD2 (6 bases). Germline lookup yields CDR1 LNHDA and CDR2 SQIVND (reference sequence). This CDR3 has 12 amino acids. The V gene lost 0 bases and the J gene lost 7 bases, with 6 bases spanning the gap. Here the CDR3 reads CASSIELATQYF. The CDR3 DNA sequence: TGTGCCAGTAGTATAGAACTAGCGACCCAGTACTTC.

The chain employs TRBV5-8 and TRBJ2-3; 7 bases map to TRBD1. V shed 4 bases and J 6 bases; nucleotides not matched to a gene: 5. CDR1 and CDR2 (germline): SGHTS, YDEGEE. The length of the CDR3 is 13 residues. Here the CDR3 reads CASSKLQGDTQYF. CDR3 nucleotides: TGTGCCAGCAGCAAATTACAGGGGGATACGCAGTATTTT. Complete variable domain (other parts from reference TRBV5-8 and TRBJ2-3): EAGVTQSPTHLIKTRGQQATLRCSPISGHTSVYWYQQALGLGLQFLLWYDEGEERNRGNFPPRFSGRQFPNYSSELNVNALELEDSALYLCASSKLQGDTQYFGPGTRLTVL.

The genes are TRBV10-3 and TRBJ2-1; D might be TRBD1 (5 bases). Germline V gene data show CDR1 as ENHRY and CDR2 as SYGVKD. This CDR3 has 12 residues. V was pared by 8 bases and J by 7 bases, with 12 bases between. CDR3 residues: CAIATELNEQFF. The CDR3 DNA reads TGTGCCATCGCGACAGAGCTTAATGAGCAGTTCTTC.

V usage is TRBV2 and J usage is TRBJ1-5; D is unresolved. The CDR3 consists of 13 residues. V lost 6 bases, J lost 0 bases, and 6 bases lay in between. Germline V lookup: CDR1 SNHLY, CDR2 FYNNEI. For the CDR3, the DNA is TGTGCCAGCAGCGCGAATAGCAATCAGCCCCAGCATTTT. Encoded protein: CASSANSNQPQHF.

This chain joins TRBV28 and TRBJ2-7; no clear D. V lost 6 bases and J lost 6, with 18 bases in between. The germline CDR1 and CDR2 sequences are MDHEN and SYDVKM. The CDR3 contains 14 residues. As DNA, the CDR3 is TGTGCCAGCAGCCTTAAGGCTGGAGCCGCCGAGCAGTACTTC. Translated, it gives CASSLKAGAAEQYF. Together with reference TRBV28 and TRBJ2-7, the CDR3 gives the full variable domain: DVKVTQSSRYLVKRTGEKVFLECVQDMDHENMFWYRQDPGLGLRLIYFSYDVKMKEKGDIPEGYSVSREKKERFSLILESASTNQTSMYLCASSLKAGAAEQYFGPGTRLTVT.

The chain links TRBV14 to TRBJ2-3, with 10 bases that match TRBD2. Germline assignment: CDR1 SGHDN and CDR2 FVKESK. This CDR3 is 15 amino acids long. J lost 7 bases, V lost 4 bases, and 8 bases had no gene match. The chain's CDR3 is CASSLAGTSVNTQYF. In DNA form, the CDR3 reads TGTGCCAGCAGCCTAGCCGGGACTAGCGTGAATACGCAGTATTTT.

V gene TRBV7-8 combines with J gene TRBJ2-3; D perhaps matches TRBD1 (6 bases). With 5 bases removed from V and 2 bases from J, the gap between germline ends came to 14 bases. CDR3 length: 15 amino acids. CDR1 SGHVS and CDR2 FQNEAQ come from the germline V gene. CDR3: CASSAGTFTTDTQYF. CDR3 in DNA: TGTGCCAGCAGCGCCGGGACATTCACCACAGATACGCAGTATTTT. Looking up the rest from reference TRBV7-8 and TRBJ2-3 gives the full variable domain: GAGVSQSPRYKVAKRGQDVALRCDPISGHVSLFWYQQALGQGPEFLTYFQNEAQLDKSGLPSDRFFAERPEGSVSTLKIQRTQQEDSAVYLCASSAGTFTTDTQYFGPGTRLTVL.

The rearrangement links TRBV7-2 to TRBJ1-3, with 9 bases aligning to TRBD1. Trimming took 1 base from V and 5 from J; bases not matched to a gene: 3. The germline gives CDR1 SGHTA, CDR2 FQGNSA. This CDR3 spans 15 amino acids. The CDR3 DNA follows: TGTGCCAGCAGCTTAGAACAGGGGGCGAGAAACACCATATATTTT. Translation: CASSLEQGARNTIYF.

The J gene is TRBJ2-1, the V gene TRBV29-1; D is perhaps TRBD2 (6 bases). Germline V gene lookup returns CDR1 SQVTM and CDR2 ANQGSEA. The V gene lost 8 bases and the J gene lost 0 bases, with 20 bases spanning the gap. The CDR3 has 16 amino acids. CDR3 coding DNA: TGCAGCCTTTCGCGGGGTCGCTTCAGCTCCTACAATGAGCAGTTCTTC. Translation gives CSLSRGRFSSYNEQFF.

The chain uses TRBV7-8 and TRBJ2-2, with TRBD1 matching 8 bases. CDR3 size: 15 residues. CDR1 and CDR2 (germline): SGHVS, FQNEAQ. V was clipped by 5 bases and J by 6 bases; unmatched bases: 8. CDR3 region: CASSTQGAIPGELFF. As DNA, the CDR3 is TGTGCCAGCAGCACCCAGGGGGCAATTCCCGGGGAGCTGTTTTTT.

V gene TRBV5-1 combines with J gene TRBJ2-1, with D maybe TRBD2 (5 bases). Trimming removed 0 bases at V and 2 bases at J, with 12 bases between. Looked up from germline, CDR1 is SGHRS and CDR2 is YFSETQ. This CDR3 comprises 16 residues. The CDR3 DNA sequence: TGCGCCAGCAGCTTGGGCCGGGATCGCCCCTACAATGAGCAGTTCTTC. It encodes CASSLGRDRPYNEQFF.

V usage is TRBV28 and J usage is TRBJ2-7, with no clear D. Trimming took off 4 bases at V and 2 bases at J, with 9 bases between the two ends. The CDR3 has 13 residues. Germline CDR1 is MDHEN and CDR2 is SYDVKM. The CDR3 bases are TGTGCCAGCAGTTCTCTTGCGCCCTACGAGCAGTACTTC. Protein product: CASSSLAPYEQYF.

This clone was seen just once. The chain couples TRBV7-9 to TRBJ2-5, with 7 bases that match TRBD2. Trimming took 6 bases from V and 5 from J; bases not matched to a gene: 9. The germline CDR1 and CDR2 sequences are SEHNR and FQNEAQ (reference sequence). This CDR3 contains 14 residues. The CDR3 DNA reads TGTGCCAGCAGTCCCCGCGGGAGAGGGGAGACCCAGTACTTC. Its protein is CASSPRGRGETQYF.

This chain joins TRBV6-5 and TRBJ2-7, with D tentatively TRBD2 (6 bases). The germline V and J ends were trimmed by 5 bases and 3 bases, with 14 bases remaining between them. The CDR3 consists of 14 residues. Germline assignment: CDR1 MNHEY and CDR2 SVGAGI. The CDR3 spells CASSPQGLLYEQYF. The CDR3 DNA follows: TGTGCCAGCAGTCCCCAGGGACTTCTCTACGAGCAGTACTTC.

CDR3 bases: TGTGCCAGCGTGAGCTTCCCGTACAATGAGCAGTTCTTC. It codes for CASVSFPYNEQFF. The chain carries TRBV6-5 and TRBJ2-1; D uncertain. This CDR3 spans 13 amino acids. CDR1 and CDR2 (germline): MNHEY, SVGAGI. V dropped 8 bases and J dropped 4 bases, with 12 bases sitting between them.